Below, 8 T cell receptor beta chains from the same sample are listed, as sequenced in a study of OX40 agonist ivuxolimab in advanced cancers. Produced via immunoSEQ multiplex PCR; TCRdb's table is partial and in-frame only. This table holds tens of thousands of clones, roughly 90% found once. The sample was CD4+ or CD8+ T cells sorted from blood, taken in a trial of the OX40 agonist ivuxolimab. These receptor sequences come from an adult with an advanced solid tumor such as melanoma, head and neck, liver or kidney cancer.

V gene TRBV27 combines with J gene TRBJ2-3; TRBD2 matches 9 bases. The CDR3 is 15 amino acids. After removal of 6 bases from V and 1 base from J, the junction contained 5 bases not matched to a gene. The germline V gene has CDR1 MNHEY and CDR2 SMNVEV (reference sequence). CDR3 coding DNA: TGTGCCAGCAGGCCTCGACTAGCGGGCACAGATACGCAGTATTTT. Translation: CASRPRLAGTDTQYF.

The chain is built from TRBV27 and TRBJ1-5; D gene unclear. CDR1 and CDR2 from the germline V gene are MNHEY and SMNVEV (reference sequence). V was shortened by 3 bases and J by 7 bases, with 13 bases between the two germline ends. The CDR3 extends over 14 amino acids. CDR3 sequence reads: CASSFPGTGQPQHF. For the CDR3, the DNA is TGTGCCAGCAGTTTTCCGGGAACGGGACAGCCCCAGCATTTT.

CDR3: CASSFLQPQETQYF. In nucleotides, the CDR3 is TGTGCCAGCAGTTTCCTGCAGCCCCAAGAGACCCAGTACTTC. The chain recombines TRBV28 with TRBJ2-5; unclear D gene. This CDR3 region has 14 residues. V was shortened by 3 bases and J by 1 base, with 9 bases between the two germline ends. Looked up from germline, CDR1 is MDHEN and CDR2 is SYDVKM.

The V gene is TRBV2, the J gene TRBJ2-3, with a possible D match to TRBD1 (6 bases). Trimming pared 10 bases from V and 4 bases from J, leaving 12 bases between. CDR3 length: 12 residues. Germline V gene data show CDR1 as SNHLY and CDR2 as FYNNEI. CDR3 in DNA: TGTGCCACGGCAGGGGTGGCAGATACGCAGTATTTT. Protein: CATAGVADTQYF.

The genes are TRBV10-3 and TRBJ2-7; 7 nucleotides match TRBD2. CDR1 is ENHRY, CDR2 SYGVKD, per germline. Trimming cost V 10 bases and J 0 bases; bases outside gene matches: 9. The CDR3 is 14 amino acids. The CDR3 bases are TGTGCCAGGCCGGGACTATCCCACTCCTACGAGCAGTACTTC. This encodes CARPGLSHSYEQYF.

This clone has only a few counts. The CDR3 nucleotides are TGTGCCAGCAGTTCGCCAGGAGCCTACGAGCAGTACTTC. It translates to CASSSPGAYEQYF. The genes are TRBV5-4 and TRBJ2-7; D ambiguous. Looked up from germline, CDR1 is SGHNT and CDR2 is YYREEE (reference sequence). The CDR3 runs to 13 residues. V was clipped by 5 bases and J by 2 bases, with 11 bases between them. Together with reference TRBV5-4 and TRBJ2-7, the CDR3 gives the full variable domain: ETGVTQSPTHLIKTRGQQVTLRCSSQSGHNTVSWYQQALGQGPQFIFQYYREEENGRGNFPPRFSGLQFPNYSSELNVNALELDDSALYLCASSSPGAYEQYFGPGTRLTVT.

The chain is built from TRBV6-5 and TRBJ1-5; 10 positions agree with TRBD1. Germline assignment: CDR1 MNHEY and CDR2 SVGAGI. The CDR3 consists of 15 residues. The V gene end was trimmed by 6 bases and the J gene end by 2 bases; junction bases not matched to a gene: 4. Written as DNA, the CDR3 is TGTGCCAGCAGCCTCGGACAGGGGGGCAATCAGCCCCAGCATTTT. Residues: CASSLGQGGNQPQHF.

This chain uses TRBV19 with TRBJ1-1; D might be TRBD1 (5 bases). The V end was cut by 1 base, the J end by 5 bases, with 8 bases between. CDR3 size: 13 residues. Germline V lookup: CDR1 LNHDA, CDR2 SQIVND (reference sequence). DNA for the CDR3: TGTGCCAGTAGTATAGTCGGGGGTACTGAAGCTTTCTTT. Encoded protein: CASSIVGGTEAFF.